This TCR beta chain is from a study of neurological immune-mediated disorders. This clonotype appeared many times. CD4+ or CD8+ T cells at a count of roughly 1 million served as input for the sorted libraries. TCRdb analysed the 5' RACE reads with MiXCR anew, one entry per CDR3 protein. The sample lists about 21,000 distinct CDR3 sequences; 6.2% were seen once. V shed 4 bases and J 5 bases; nucleotides not matched to a gene: 12. The CDR3 consists of 16 residues. Germline assignment: CDR1 SGHKS and CDR2 YYEKEE (reference sequence). The rearrangement links TRBV5-5 to TRBJ2-5; 9 nucleotides agree with TRBD1. The sequence derives from a man younger than 35 in good health. The source material was CD8+ T cells from blood. CDR3 residues: CASSGMNGQGWETQYF. CDR3 nucleotides: TGTGCCAGCAGCGGGATGAACGGACAGGGGTGGGAGACCCAGTACTTC.